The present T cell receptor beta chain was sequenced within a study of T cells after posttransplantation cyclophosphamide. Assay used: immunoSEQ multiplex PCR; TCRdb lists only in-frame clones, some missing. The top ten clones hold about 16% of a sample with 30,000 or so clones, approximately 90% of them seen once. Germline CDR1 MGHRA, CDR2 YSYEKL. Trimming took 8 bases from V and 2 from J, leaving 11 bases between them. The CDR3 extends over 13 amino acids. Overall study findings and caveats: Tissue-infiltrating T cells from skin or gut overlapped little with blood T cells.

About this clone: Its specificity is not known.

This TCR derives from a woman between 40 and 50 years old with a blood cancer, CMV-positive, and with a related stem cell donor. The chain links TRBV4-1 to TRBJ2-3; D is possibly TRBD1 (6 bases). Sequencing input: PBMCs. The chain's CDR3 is CASQDSITDTQYF. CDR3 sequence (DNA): TGCGCCAGCCAGGACAGTATCACAGATACGCAGTATTTT.